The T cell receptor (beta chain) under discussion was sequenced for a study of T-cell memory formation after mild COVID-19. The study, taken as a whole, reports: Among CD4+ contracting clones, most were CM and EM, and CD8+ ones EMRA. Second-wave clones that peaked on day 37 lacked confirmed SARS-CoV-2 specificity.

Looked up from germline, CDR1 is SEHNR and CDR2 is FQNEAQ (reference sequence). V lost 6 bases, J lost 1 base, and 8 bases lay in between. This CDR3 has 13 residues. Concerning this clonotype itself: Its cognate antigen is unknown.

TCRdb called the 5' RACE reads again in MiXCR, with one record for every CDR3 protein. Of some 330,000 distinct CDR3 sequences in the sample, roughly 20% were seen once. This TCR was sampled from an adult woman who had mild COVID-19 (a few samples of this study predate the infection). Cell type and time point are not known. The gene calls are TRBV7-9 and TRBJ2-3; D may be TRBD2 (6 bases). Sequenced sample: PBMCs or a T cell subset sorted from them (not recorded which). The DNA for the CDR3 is TGTGCCAGCAGGGGCGGGGGCACAGATACGCAGTATTTT. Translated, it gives CASRGGGTDTQYF. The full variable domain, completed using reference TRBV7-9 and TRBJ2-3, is DTGVSQNPRHKITKRGQNVTFRCDPISEHNRLYWYRQTLGQGPEFLTYFQNEAQLEKSRLLSDRFSAERPKGSFSTLEIQRTEQGDSAMYLCASRGGGTDTQYFGPGTRLTVL.